The 25 T cell receptor beta chains reported below all come from one sample, sequenced in a study of cytomegalovirus exposure and HLA in healthy donors. A multiplex PCR was run with 60 Vbeta primers and 13 Jbeta primers. Clones were sequenced by immunoSEQ multiplex PCR, and TCRdb holds only the in-frame ones, with some missing. Found here are 150,000 to 200,000 clones, about 80% of them singletons; the top ten hold 11% to 15%. Sequencing was performed on PBMCs. The source of these receptors is a man over 45 in good health and CMV-seropositive.

The J gene is TRBJ2-7, the V gene TRBV11-2, with D hard to call. This CDR3 comprises 12 residues. Looked up from germline, CDR1 is SGHAT and CDR2 is FQNNGV. The V end lost 1 base, the J end lost 6 bases, and 7 bases lay between the germline ends. CDR3 DNA sequence: TGTGCCAGCAGCTTAGCGGAGCCCGAGCAGTACTTC. This encodes CASSLAEPEQYF.

V and J are TRBV4-1 and TRBJ2-6, with D possibly TRBD1 on 5 matching bases. CDR3 length: 18 residues. Germline CDR1 MGHRA, CDR2 YSYEKL. V lost 7 bases to trimming and J lost 3 bases, with 22 bases between them. The CDR3 DNA reads as TGCGCCAGCACGAGCAGGGTTACTTCTCCGATTGGGGCCAACGTCCTGACTTTC. Translating it yields CASTSRVTSPIGANVLTF.

The chain carries TRBV2 and TRBJ1-1; D remains unclear. In germline, CDR1 is SNHLY, CDR2 FYNNEI. V gave up 6 bases and J gave up 4 bases, with 9 bases separating them. CDR3 size: 12 residues. The CDR3, as DNA: TGTGCCAGCAGGCAATGGAGCACTGAAGCTTTCTTT. This gives the protein CASRQWSTEAFF.

The CDR3 sequence: CASSRRDRGLGTDTQYF. The CDR3 nucleotides are TGTGCCAGCAGCCGCCGGGACAGGGGGTTGGGGACAGATACGCAGTATTTT. This chain uses TRBV5-4 with TRBJ2-3; 11 nucleotides match TRBD1. The V gene end was trimmed by 4 bases and the J gene end by 3 bases; junction bases not matched to a gene: 10. The germline V gene encodes CDR1 SGHNT and CDR2 YYREEE (reference sequence). The CDR3 runs 17 residues.

The rearrangement uses TRBV4-2 and TRBJ2-3; the D is unclear. The germline CDR1 and CDR2 sequences are LGHNA and YNFKEQ. This CDR3 comprises 16 residues. V lost 1 base to trimming and J lost 0 bases, with 11 bases between them. The CDR3 here is CASSQGTAESTDTQYF. DNA for the CDR3: TGTGCCAGCAGCCAAGGAACAGCCGAAAGCACAGATACGCAGTATTTT.

The rearrangement uses TRBV7-8 and TRBJ2-3, with D unclear. Germline V gene data show CDR1 as SGHVS and CDR2 as FQNEAQ. With 5 bases removed from V and 6 bases from J, the gap between germline ends came to 12 bases. The CDR3 is made up of 13 amino acids. CDR3 amino acids: CASSPRSGDTQYF. CDR3 bases: TGTGCCAGCAGCCCGAGGAGTGGGGATACGCAGTATTTT.

The J gene is TRBJ1-1, the V gene TRBV4-1; no firm D call. Trimming stripped 2 bases from V and 0 bases from J, with 7 bases between. The CDR3 runs to 14 residues. Germline V lookup: CDR1 MGHRA, CDR2 YSYEKL. CDR3 loop: CASSQQAMNTEAFF. The CDR3 nucleotides are TGCGCCAGCAGCCAACAGGCCATGAACACTGAAGCTTTCTTT.

The gene calls are TRBV5-1 and TRBJ2-5, with 7 nucleotides matching TRBD1. CDR3 length equals 17 residues. Germline CDR1 reads SGHRS; CDR2 reads YFSETQ. The trim removed 3 bases at V and 0 bases at J, leaving 11 bases unmatched. The CDR3 nucleotides read TGCGCCAGCAGCTCGGTAGGGGACAGACTGAACCAAGAGACCCAGTACTTC. It is translated as CASSSVGDRLNQETQYF.

In its sample, this clone was seen once. V and J are TRBV6-5 and TRBJ1-4, with TRBD1 matching over 9 bases. The CDR3 has 14 residues. V was clipped by 6 bases and J by 8 bases; unmatched bases: 7. In germline, CDR1 is MNHEY, CDR2 SVGAGI. The CDR3 nucleotides are TGTGCCAGCAGCCCTGGACAGGGGAAAGAAAAACTGTTTTTT. Translating it yields CASSPGQGKEKLFF.

This chain links TRBV10-3 with TRBJ1-2; possibly TRBD1 for D (6 bases). The V gene's germline CDR1 is ENHRY and CDR2 SYGVKD. Trimming pared 4 bases from V and 7 bases from J, leaving 13 bases between. CDR3 size: 13 residues. The CDR3 coding sequence is TGTGCCATCAGTGCCCCGGACAGTCGTGGCTACACCTTC. The encoded protein is CAISAPDSRGYTF.

The V and J genes are TRBV6-1 and TRBJ2-7; 8 nucleotides line up with TRBD2. V was clipped by 2 bases and J by 0 bases; unmatched bases: 12. In germline, CDR1 is MNHNS, CDR2 SASEGT. This CDR3 contains 18 residues. In DNA, the CDR3 is TGTGCCAGCAGTGAATGGATTAGCGGGGCCTCAATCTCCTACGAGCAGTACTTC. Amino acids: CASSEWISGASISYEQYF.

The chain carries TRBV11-3 and TRBJ1-6, with D unresolved. CDR3 size: 15 residues. V was clipped by 5 bases and J by 0 bases, with 8 bases between them. Per germline, CDR1 SGHNT and CDR2 YENEEA. CDR3 residues: CASSRDSSYNSPLHF. The CDR3 DNA reads as TGTGCCAGCAGCCGTGATAGCTCCTATAATTCACCCCTCCACTTT. The variable domain in full, completed from reference TRBV11-3 and TRBJ1-6, reads EAGVVQSPRYKIIEKKQPVAFWCNPISGHNTLYWYLQNLGQGPELLIRYENEEAVDDSQLPKDRFSAERLKGVDSTLKIQPAELGDSAVYLCASSRDSSYNSPLHFGNGTRLTVT.

Remarks on this clone: One end of the junction is discordant with germline, which a read error may explain. The V call is TRBV28, the J call TRBJ2-7; 12 positions agree with TRBD2. The CDR3 runs 13 residues. Germline lookup yields CDR1 MDHEN and CDR2 SYDVKM. CDR3 sequence: CASSLGLAGGLGF. The CDR3 coding sequence is TGTGCCAGCAGTTTAGGTCTAGCGGGGGGGCTAGGGTTC.

The V gene is TRBV18, the J gene TRBJ1-2, with 7 bases matching TRBD1. Germline loops: CDR1 KGHSH, CDR2 LQKENI. V lost 6 bases and J lost 8; bases outside the gene matches: 6. The CDR3 sequence is 12 residues long. CDR3 protein: CASSEGQSGYTF. The CDR3 DNA sequence: TGTGCCAGCTCGGAGGGACAGAGCGGCTACACCTTC.

The chain has TRBV12-2 and TRBJ1-2; the table's D call of TRBD1 was not tested on the DNA. TRBV12-2 is a known pseudogene. There are 18 residues in the CDR3. For the CDR3, the DNA is TGTGCAAGTCGCTTAATACGGGACAGGGGGCGGCCCCACTATGGCTACACCTTC. It specifies CASRLIRDRGRPHYGYTF.

A note on this clone: Other DNA sequences in this sample translate to the same CDR3. This chain uses TRBV6-4 with TRBJ1-1, with D maybe TRBD1 (6 bases). V dropped 5 bases and J dropped 2 bases, with 15 bases sitting between them. The germline V gene encodes CDR1 MRHNA and CDR2 SNTAGT. The CDR3 extends over 15 amino acids. CDR3 protein: CASSQGQTANTEAFF. The CDR3 DNA reads TGTGCCAGCAGTCAAGGACAGACAGCCAACACTGAAGCTTTCTTT.

This clone was found a few times. The genes are TRBV18 and TRBJ1-4; 8 positions agree with TRBD1. Trimming took 5 bases from V and 7 from J; bases not matched to a gene: 6. This CDR3 is 14 amino acids long. CDR1 and CDR2 from the germline V gene are KGHSH and LQKENI. The CDR3 nucleotides read TGTGCCAGCTCATCGACAGGGGCCGGTGAAAAACTGTTTTTT. Translating gives CASSSTGAGEKLFF.

This clone was detected a few times. This chain joins TRBV19 and TRBJ2-1, with D possibly TRBD2 on 5 matching bases. V dropped 1 base and J dropped 2 bases, with 9 bases sitting between them. The CDR3 covers 15 residues. Germline V gene data show CDR1 as LNHDA and CDR2 as SQIVND (reference sequence). The CDR3 DNA follows: TGTGCCAGTAGTATAGTTGGACTGGCCTACAATGAGCAGTTCTTC. The encoded protein is CASSIVGLAYNEQFF.

The rearrangement links TRBV7-9 to TRBJ2-1, with 8 nucleotides matching TRBD1. Germline CDR1 SEHNR, CDR2 FQNEAQ (reference sequence). V gave up 0 bases and J gave up 4 bases; unmatched junction bases: 5. The CDR3 sequence is 16 residues long. CDR3 region: CASSLAGGQVYNEQFF. DNA of the CDR3: TGTGCCAGCAGCTTAGCGGGGGGACAGGTGTACAATGAGCAGTTCTTC.

This clone showed up just a few times. This chain joins TRBV9 and TRBJ1-2; possible D gene TRBD1, 5 bases. The germline gives CDR1 SGDLS, CDR2 YYNGEE. This CDR3 is 12 amino acids long. V gave up 4 bases and J gave up 5 bases, with 9 bases separating them. Here the CDR3 DNA reads TGTGCCAGCAGCCCCGACAGTTATGGCTACACCTTC. Translated: CASSPDSYGYTF.

V usage is TRBV5-4 and J usage is TRBJ1-4, with TRBD1 matching 9 bases. CDR1 and CDR2 from the germline V gene are SGHNT and YYREEE (reference sequence). The CDR3 contains 14 residues. The J segment lost 8 bases and the V segment lost 4 bases, leaving 6 bases of the junction unmatched. The CDR3 DNA reads TGTGCCAGCAGCCCGGGGACAGGGAGCGAAAAACTGTTTTTT. It specifies CASSPGTGSEKLFF.

The chain is built from TRBV7-2 and TRBJ1-5, with D hard to call. V was shortened by 1 base and J by 0 bases, with 7 bases between the two germline ends. CDR1 and CDR2 from the germline V gene are SGHTA and FQGNSA. The CDR3 spans 15 residues. The CDR3 sequence: CASSLDGHSNQPQHF. DNA of the CDR3: TGTGCCAGCAGCTTAGACGGTCATAGCAATCAGCCCCAGCATTTT.

The rearrangement uses TRBV5-4 and TRBJ2-1; maybe TRBD2 (6 bases). The CDR3 extends over 16 amino acids. The germline gives CDR1 SGHNT, CDR2 YYREEE (reference sequence). Trimming left V 3 bases short and J 0 bases short, with 13 bases between. CDR3 DNA sequence: TGTGCCAGCAGCTCGGGCGGGGCCCCCTCCTACAATGAGCAGTTCTTC. Translated: CASSSGGAPSYNEQFF.

This rearrangement joins TRBV6-1 to TRBJ2-2; possible D gene TRBD2, 7 bases. The CDR3 length is 16 residues. V was shortened by 4 bases and J by 3 bases, with 15 bases between the two germline ends. CDR1 is MNHNS and CDR2 is SASEGT in the germline V gene. DNA of the CDR3: TGTGCCAGCAGTGTTTCCCGGGGGGCCGACACCGGGGAGCTGTTTTTT. This translates into CASSVSRGADTGELFF.

The chain carries TRBV6-1 and TRBJ2-1; a weak D match, TRBD1 (5 bases). This CDR3 is built from 14 residues. The ends were cut back, 3 bases at V and 7 bases at J, with 13 bases in the middle. The germline gives CDR1 MNHNS, CDR2 SASEGT. The CDR3 loop reads CASSEFQGGNEQFF. CDR3 bases: TGTGCCAGCAGTGAGTTTCAGGGTGGGAATGAGCAGTTCTTC.